The rows below give T cell receptor beta chains drawn from one sample of a study of control samples from healthy donors and cancer patients. Profiled with immunoSEQ multiplex PCR; TCRdb holds only in-frame clones, not every one. Of 150,000 or so clones in the sample, approximately 93% were seen once. The sequenced material came from blood. Receptor source: a man over 45 in good health. Both conserved end residues are part of each CDR3. The D gene is left open where the match is weak. Size is omitted from some rows. Given values are once, few, many or a class for expanded clones.

j_gene,v_gene,d_gene,abundance,CDR3nt,CDR3aa
TRBJ2-3,TRBV24-1,.,.,TGTGCCACCAGTGGTTCCAGCGGGTCGAGCACAGATACGCAGTATTTT,CATSGSSGSSTDTQYF
TRBJ2-7,TRBV7-9,TRBD2,.,TGTGCCAGCAGCTTTAAGCGTACTAGCGGGCCCTACGAGCAGTACTTC,CASSFKRTSGPYEQYF
TRBJ2-3,TRBV7-2,.,once,TGTGCCAGCAGCTTAGAAAAGGGGCGTACGCAGTATTTT,CASSLEKGRTQYF
TRBJ2-4,TRBV3-1/TRBV3-2,TRBD2,.,TGTGCCAGCAGCCAAGGCAGTTTAGCGGGACCCAAAAACATTCAGTACTTC,CASSQGSLAGPKNIQYF
TRBJ2-1,TRBV11-2,TRBD2,.,TGTGCCAGCAGCTTACTAGCGGGAGGCTCCTACAATGAGCAGTTCTTC,CASSLLAGGSYNEQFF
TRBJ2-7,TRBV2,TRBD1,.,TGTGCCAGCAGCCGGGGACAGTGGAACGAGCAGTACTTC,CASSRGQWNEQYF
TRBJ2-1,TRBV18,TRBD2,once,TGTGCCAGCTCACCGAAAAGACAGTCTGTGGGACTAGCGGGCCCGGCCTTCTTC,CASSPKRQSVGLAGPAFF
TRBJ1-1,TRBV10-3,TRBD1,.,TGTGCCATCAGTGACCGGGACAGGGAGAACACTGAAGCTTTCTTT,CAISDRDRENTEAFF
TRBJ2-5,TRBV21-1,.,.,TGTGCCAGCAGCAAAGCAAAGGGGGAACTAGCTCTATCGAGGGCCCAGTACTTC,CASSKAKGELALSRAQYF
TRBJ2-7,TRBV5-6,TRBD2,once,TGTGCCAGCAGGGGGACTAGCGGGAGGGCTTTGACCTACGAGCAGTACTTC,CASRGTSGRALTYEQYF
TRBJ2-5,TRBV5-1,TRBD1,.,TGCGCCAGCAGCCCGGGACAGGGTTTTGTAGAGACCCAGTACTTC,CASSPGQGFVETQYF
TRBJ2-2,TRBV30,TRBD2,.,TGTGCCTGGAGTGAGGGACTAGTGAACACCGGGGAGCTGTTTTTT,CAWSEGLVNTGELFF
TRBJ2-1,TRBV5-1,.,.,TGCGCCAGCAGTAAAGAGCCTTCCTACAATGAGCAGTTCTTC,CASSKEPSYNEQFF
TRBJ1-1,TRBV7-2,.,.,TGTGCCAGCAGCCAGACCGAATTAAACACTGAAGCTTTCTTT,CASSQTELNTEAFF
TRBJ2-1,TRBV6-4,TRBD1,.,TGTGCCAGCAGTGACAGGCTCACAGGGGAGTACAATGAGCAGTTCTTC,CASSDRLTGEYNEQFF
TRBJ2-5,TRBV5-1,TRBD2,.,TGCGCCAGCAGCTTGGCTAGCGGGTATCAAGAGACCCAGTACTTC,CASSLASGYQETQYF
TRBJ2-2,TRBV10-3,TRBD2,.,TGTGCCATCAGTGTGGCTAGCGGCAGAGCGAACACCGGGGAGCTGTTTTTT,CAISVASGRANTGELFF
TRBJ2-7,TRBV5-1,TRBD2,.,TGCGCCAGCAGCTCCAAGCGGGAGGGCCCTCTCGAGCAGTACTTC,CASSSKREGPLEQYF
TRBJ1-5,TRBV5-1,.,few,TGCGCCAGCAGCTTGGGGGAACGCGAGCCCCAGCATTTT,CASSLGEREPQHF
TRBJ2-7,TRBV5-1,.,.,TGCGCCAGCAGCTCCTCCGCGGGTGAACCCCACGAGCAGTACTTC,CASSSSAGEPHEQYF
TRBJ2-3,TRBV3-1/TRBV3-2,TRBD2,few,TGTGCCAGCAGCCAAGATCTCGCTATGGCGGGAGGCATCACAGATACGCAGTATTTT,CASSQDLAMAGGITDTQYF
TRBJ2-7,TRBV7-7,.,.,TGTGCTAGCAGCTTAGCAATCGGGCGGACCTACGAGCAGTACTTC,CASSLAIGRTYEQYF
TRBJ2-6,TRBV10-2,.,once,TGCGCCAGCAGTGAGGGTTGGGGCTCTGGGGCCAACGTCCTGACTTTC,CASSEGWGSGANVLTF
TRBJ2-4,TRBV5-1,.,.,TGCGCCAGCAGCTTGGGACAGTTAGCCAAAAACATTCAGTACTTC,CASSLGQLAKNIQYF
TRBJ2-4,TRBV6-1,.,.,TGTGCCAGCAGTGAAACACTAGCCAAAAACATTCAGTACTTC,CASSETLAKNIQYF
TRBJ2-2,TRBV5-1,TRBD2,.,TGCGCCAGCAGCTTTGATAGCGGGAGCACCGGGGAGCTGTTTTTT,CASSFDSGSTGELFF
TRBJ2-6,TRBV6-5,.,.,TGTGCCAGCAGTTCCCAGGGGTCTGGGGCCAACGTCCTGACTTTC,CASSSQGSGANVLTF
TRBJ2-7,TRBV5-1,.,.,TGCGCCAGCAGCTTGGGGTCTCGGGGGCAACTCTACGAGCAGTACTTC,CASSLGSRGQLYEQYF
TRBJ2-5,TRBV24-1,TRBD2,.,TGTGCCACCAGTGATTTGCAAGCGTCGGCCAGCGGGAGAGAGACCCAGTACTTC,CATSDLQASASGRETQYF
TRBJ2-2,TRBV24-1,.,.,TGTGCCACCAGTGATCCCTCCCTAGGGAACACCGGGGAGCTGTTTTTT,CATSDPSLGNTGELFF
TRBJ2-5,TRBV7-7,.,.,TGTGCTAGCAGCTTGGTCCTCTTGGAGACCCAGTACTTC,CASSLVLLETQYF
TRBJ2-3,TRBV5-5,.,.,TGTGCCAGCAGCTCCGGACAGCACACAGATACGCAGTATTTT,CASSSGQHTDTQYF
TRBJ1-6,TRBV30,.,.,TGTGCCTGGAGTGTCATCAATTCACCCCTCCACTTT,CAWSVINSPLHF
TRBJ2-7,TRBV10-3,TRBD2,once,TGTGCCATCAGTGCACGGACTAGCGGGAGCTACGAGCAGTACTTC,CAISARTSGSYEQYF
TRBJ1-1,TRBV11-2,TRBD1,.,TGTGCCAGCAGCTTAGGTACAGGGGCCGGCACTGAAGCTTTCTTT,CASSLGTGAGTEAFF
TRBJ1-6,TRBV7-2,.,.,TGTGCCAGCAGCTTAGCTGCTGCGGGGCTCTTATATAATTCACCCCTCCACTTT,CASSLAAAGLLYNSPLHF
TRBJ2-7,TRBV19,.,.,TGTGCCAGTAGCACCGGGACGAGATACGAGCAGTACTTC,CASSTGTRYEQYF
TRBJ2-1,TRBV28,.,once,TGTGCCAGCAGTGGGTTGGAAGCGCTCTCCTACAATGAGCAGTTCTTC,CASSGLEALSYNEQFF
TRBJ1-2,TRBV18,.,.,TGTGCCAGCTCACCCGACCTTTCGGGGGGTGGCTACACCTTC,CASSPDLSGGGYTF
TRBJ2-2,TRBV7-8,TRBD2,.,TGTGCCAGCAGCCCGGGACTAGCGGGCACCGGGGAGCTGTTTTTT,CASSPGLAGTGELFF
TRBJ1-1,TRBV6-4,.,.,TGTGCCAGCAGCTTTAACGGGGTGAACACTGAAGCTTTCTTT,CASSFNGVNTEAFF
TRBJ2-3,TRBV24-1,.,once,TGTGCCACCTCTAGCAGGGATACGCAGTATTTT,CATSSRDTQYF
TRBJ2-2,TRBV7-9,TRBD2,.,TGTGCCAGCAGCCTCGGACTAGCGGGCCCTTATCTGTTTTTT,CASSLGLAGPYLFF
TRBJ2-3,TRBV18,TRBD2,.,TGTGCCAGCCCAGCTAGCGGCAAAAGCACAGATACGCAGTATTTT,CASPASGKSTDTQYF
TRBJ2-5,TRBV7-7,.,few,TGTGCTAGCAGCCCAACGACTAGTGGCATAGAGTACTTC,CASSPTTSGIEYF
TRBJ2-5,TRBV7-9,TRBD2,.,TGTGCCAGCAGCTTCGGGGCGGGAGAAGGAGAGACCCAGTACTTC,CASSFGAGEGETQYF
TRBJ2-1,TRBV9,.,.,TGTGCCAGCAGCGTAGGAATAGGGAGCTCCTACAATGAGCAGTTCTTC,CASSVGIGSSYNEQFF
TRBJ2-2,TRBV2,TRBD2,.,TGTGCCAGTAAGCGGGAGGGCCGTAACACCGGGGAGCTGTTTTTT,CASKREGRNTGELFF
TRBJ2-1,TRBV11-2,TRBD2,once,TGTGCCAGCAGCTTAGAGGTAGCGGGAGGGCCCTACAATGAGCAGTTCTTC,CASSLEVAGGPYNEQFF
TRBJ2-2,TRBV7-2,TRBD1,.,TGTGCCAGCAGCTTAGTACAACAGGGGGGCACCGGGGAGCTGTTTTTT,CASSLVQQGGTGELFF
TRBJ1-2,TRBV4-2,TRBD1,.,TGTGCCAGCAGCCAAGCCACAGGGACAGGGCATGGCTACACCTTC,CASSQATGTGHGYTF
TRBJ1-1,TRBV11-3,.,.,TGTGCCAGCACCTCGTTCACCAGGTTTGTTTACACTGAAGCTTTCTTT,CASTSFTRFVYTEAFF
TRBJ2-7,TRBV10-1,TRBD2,.,TGCGCCAGCAGTCCCCTTAGCGGGAGTTACCCCTACGAGCAGTACTTC,CASSPLSGSYPYEQYF
TRBJ2-7,TRBV18,TRBD1,.,TGTGCCAGCTCACCGCTCGGGACAGGGGGTATCTACGAGCAGTACTTC,CASSPLGTGGIYEQYF
TRBJ2-7,TRBV28,.,.,TGTGCCAGCAACCCAGGGGGGGGAAGGTCCTACGAGCAGTACTTC,CASNPGGGRSYEQYF